This T cell receptor (beta chain) was captured by sequencing in a study of CD8 T cells in Susac syndrome. Whole-study results and caveats: Acknowledgment was made by the study that its TCR sequencing and HLA analysis involved a relatively small number of individuals.

Germline CDR1 is GTSNPN and CDR2 is SVGIG (reference sequence). V was pared by 3 bases and J by 5 bases, with 10 bases between. The CDR3 is 12 amino acids. Blood CD8+ and CD4+ T cells underwent high-throughput TCR beta sequencing. Negative isolation was used for CD8+ and CD4+ T cells, and FACS enrichment was applied to TEMRA cells. With random hexamers, roughly 0.45 to 1 ug RNA was reverse transcribed. TCRdb analysed the immunoSEQ multiplex PCR reads with MiXCR anew, one entry per CDR3 protein. The sample has almost 450,000 distinct CDR3 sequences; about 85% are singletons. This clonotype appeared once. Antigen unknown.

Sequenced sample: CD8+ T cells from PBMCs. The source is a human donor with multiple sclerosis. V and J are TRBV30 and TRBJ1-1; maybe TRBD1 (6 bases). CDR3 residues: CAWRDSLTEAFF. In DNA form, the CDR3 reads TGTGCCTGGAGGGACAGCCTTACTGAAGCTTTCTTT.